This T cell receptor beta chain was recovered during a study of human T cells and chemical hapten exposure. Study summary: Enrolled patients were predominantly female and had alopecia areata, totalis or universalis. TCR yields differed between samples (mainly from small differences in pooled library volume).

Time point meaning: patch test 3, about 24 weeks after DPC sensitization. Treatment reported: therapeutic diphenylcyclopropenone sensitization with weekly scalp DPC. Every patch test was put on after a blood sample was taken. TCRdb recomputed calls from the RACE reads with MiXCR, one row per CDR3 protein. The sample records 100,000 to 150,000 distinct CDR3 sequences, approximately 11% being singletons. Germline CDR1 and CDR2: SNHLY and FYNNEI. This CDR3 is 18 amino acids long. With V trimmed by 5 bases and J by 2 bases, 10 bases remained unmatched. J is TRBJ2-3 and V is TRBV2; 13 bases align to TRBD2. Sequencing was performed on whole blood, taken in connection with sensitization to the hapten diphenylcyclopropenone (DPC). The receptor's source is a woman in her 50s with alopecia areata. Some clones in this sample may be carry-over from other donors' samples. The CDR3 region has the DNA TGTGCCAGCAGTAACAAGTTGGGACTAGCGGGAATCACAGATACGCAGTATTTT. Translated: CASSNKLGLAGITDTQYF. The full variable domain, with the rest looked up from reference TRBV2 and TRBJ2-3, is EPEVTQTPSHQVTQMGQEVILRCVPISNHLYFYWYRQILGQKVEFLVSFYNNEISEKSEIFDDQFSVERPDGSNFTLKIRSTKLEDSAMYFCASSNKLGLAGITDTQYFGPGTRLTVL.